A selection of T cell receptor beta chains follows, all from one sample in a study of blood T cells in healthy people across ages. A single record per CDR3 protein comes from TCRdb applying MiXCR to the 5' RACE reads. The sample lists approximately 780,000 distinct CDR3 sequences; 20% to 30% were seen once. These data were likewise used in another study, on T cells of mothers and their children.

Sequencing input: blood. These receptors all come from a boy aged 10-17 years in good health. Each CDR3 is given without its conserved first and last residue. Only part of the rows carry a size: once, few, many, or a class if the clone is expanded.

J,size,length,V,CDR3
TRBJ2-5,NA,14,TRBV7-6,ASSHRGLAGQETQY
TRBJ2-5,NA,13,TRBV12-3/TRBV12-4,ASSPGRGGEETQY
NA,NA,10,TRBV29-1,SVGTGVYEQY
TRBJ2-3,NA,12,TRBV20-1,SVMTSGGTDTQY
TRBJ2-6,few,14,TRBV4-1,ASSVRVGAGANVLT
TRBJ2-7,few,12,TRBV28,ASGWGAALYEQY
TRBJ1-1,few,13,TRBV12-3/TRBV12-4,ASSFRGRPNTEAF
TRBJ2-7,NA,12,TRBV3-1,ASSQGIGPYEQY
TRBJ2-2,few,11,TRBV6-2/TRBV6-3,ASWDSNTGELF
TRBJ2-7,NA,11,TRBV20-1,SAGVGEGGEQY
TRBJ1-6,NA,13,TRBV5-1,ASSLEGRGQSPLH
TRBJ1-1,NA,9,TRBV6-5,ASRWGTEAF
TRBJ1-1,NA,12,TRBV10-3,AISATGGNTEAF
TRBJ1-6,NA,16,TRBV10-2,ASSGTFNWGQGNSPLH
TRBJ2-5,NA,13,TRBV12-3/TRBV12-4,ASSLGNSGGETQY
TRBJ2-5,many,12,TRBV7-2,ASSPGGQEETQY
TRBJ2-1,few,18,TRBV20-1,SAPPRGTSGGPSSYNEQF
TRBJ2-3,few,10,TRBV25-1,ASSEYLDTQY
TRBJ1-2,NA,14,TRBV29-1,SVVGDSTLTNYGYT
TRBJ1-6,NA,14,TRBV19,ASTVDRSSYNSPLH
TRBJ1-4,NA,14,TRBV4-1,ASSQARQSFNEKLF
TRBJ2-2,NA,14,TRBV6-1,ASRAPGLAFHGELF
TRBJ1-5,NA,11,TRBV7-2,ASSRTFTEPQH